This T cell receptor (beta chain) comes out of a study of cytomegalovirus exposure and HLA in healthy donors. The CDR3 is 16 residues long. The V end lost 1 base, the J end lost 2 bases, and 12 bases lay between the germline ends. The germline gives CDR1 MGHRA, CDR2 YSYEKL. The method was immunoSEQ multiplex PCR; TCRdb's version includes in-frame clones alone and lacks a portion of them. The data contain some 330,000 clones, approximately 90% of them singletons. This TCR was sampled from a woman between 18 and 29 years old in good health and CMV-seronegative. The chain recombines TRBV4-1 with TRBJ2-1; D possibly corresponds to TRBD1 (5 bases). The sequencing input was PBMCs. In DNA form, the CDR3 reads TGCGCCAGCAGCCAAGTGATGGCGGACACCTACAATGAGCAGTTCTTC. It codes for CASSQVMADTYNEQFF.